This TCR beta chain stems from a study of blood T cell repertoires in COVID-19. Overall study: The cDNA or gDNA used as material had been derived from T cells, B-cell-depleted T cells, or PBMCs.

The assay was immunoSEQ multiplex PCR, and TCRdb's table has in-frame clones only and misses some. The repertoire holds around 99,000 clones, with over 70% as singletons. Trimming removed 3 bases from V and 4 bases from J, with 6 bases in between. CDR3 length equals 12 residues. Per germline, CDR1 SEHNR and CDR2 FQNEAQ (reference sequence). The sequence derives from a man aged 50 to 60 who had recovered from COVID-19. The chain is built from TRBV7-9 and TRBJ1-1; D possibly corresponds to TRBD1 (6 bases). The sequenced material came from peripheral blood. CDR3: CASSLGATEAFF. The CDR3 DNA sequence: TGTGCCAGCAGCTTGGGGGCCACTGAAGCTTTCTTT. Variable domain in full (rest from reference TRBV7-9 and TRBJ1-1): DTGVSQNPRHKITKRGQNVTFRCDPISEHNRLYWYRQTLGQGPEFLTYFQNEAQLEKSRLLSDRFSAERPKGSFSTLEIQRTEQGDSAMYLCASSLGATEAFFGQGTRLTVV.